This T cell receptor beta chain was retrieved from a study of patients and donors after allogeneic stem cell transplantation. Looked up from germline, CDR1 is LGHNA and CDR2 is YNFKEQ. The CDR3 length is 15 residues. V lost 10 bases, J lost 0 bases, and 11 bases stayed unmatched. TCRdb independently ran MiXCR on the RT-PCR reads; one entry per CDR3 protein. The data hold about a million distinct CDR3 sequences, with more than 15% observed a single time. The gene calls are TRBV4-2 and TRBJ1-1; 7 bases line up with TRBD1. What was sequenced was blood, either unsorted or a sorted T cell fraction (not recorded which). This TCR was sampled from a human donor who was either an allogeneic HSCT recipient or a stem cell or donor lymphocyte infusion donor (not recorded which). It is not recorded whose cells these are; they may come from a transplant donor. The CDR3 DNA is TGTGCCACCCTAAGGACAGGTGATATGAACACTGAAGCTTTCTTT. Its translation is CATLRTGDMNTEAFF.